The rows below give T cell receptor beta chains drawn from one sample of a study of circulating CD8 cells and anti-PD-1 response in melanoma. TCRdb reprocessed the reads with MiXCR, giving one entry per CDR3 protein. The data show about 1,200 distinct CDR3 sequences, 9.5% to 12% seen once. The sample consisted of CD8+ T cells from PBMCs, taken at baseline or after one month of anti-PD-1 therapy (not recorded which). Source of these receptors: a human donor with melanoma. Each CDR3 is given with its conserved first and last residue. D genes are given only for firm matches. Expanded clones get a size class; other rows say once, few or many, or leave the size out.

D gene | J gene | clone size | V gene | CDR3 DNA | CDR3 protein
TRBD2 | TRBJ2-3 | hyperexpanded | TRBV27 | TGTGCCAGCAGTTTAGCGGGGGGCACAGATACGCAGTATTTT | CASSLAGGTDTQYF
. | TRBJ2-1 | medium-sized | TRBV4-1 | TGCGCCAGCAGCCAAGGTCAAACAGGGTACAATGAGCAGTTCTTC | CASSQGQTGYNEQFF
TRBD1 | TRBJ2-3 | . | TRBV29-1 | TGCAGCGTTGAAGGTCTGGGACAGAGAACCACAGATACGCAGTATTTT | CSVEGLGQRTTDTQYF
TRBD1 | TRBJ1-2 | . | TRBV7-3 | TGTGCCAGCAGCCAAGACCGGGACAGTGGCTACACCTTC | CASSQDRDSGYTF
. | TRBJ2-3 | . | TRBV19 | TGTGCCAGTAGTATAGTTAAAGAAGGGGCGTACACAGATACGCAGTATTTT | CASSIVKEGAYTDTQYF
. | TRBJ2-3 | medium-sized | TRBV13 | TGTGCCAGCAGCTTGGTGTTAGATACGCAGTATTTT | CASSLVLDTQYF
. | TRBJ2-3 | few | TRBV11-2 | TGTGCCAGCACCCTCATGGTCGGTGGGGGCTACACAGATACGCAGTATTTT | CASTLMVGGGYTDTQYF
. | TRBJ2-3 | . | TRBV14 | TGTGCCAGCAGCCCCTTTGTCACAGATACGCAGTATTTT | CASSPFVTDTQYF
TRBD2 | TRBJ2-7 | medium-sized | TRBV7-3 | TGTGCCAGCAGCTTAACATCTAGCGGGGGGACCAAGGAACTCCAGTACTTC | CASSLTSSGGTKELQYF
TRBD2 | TRBJ2-1 | large | TRBV9 | TGTGCCAGCAGCCCGACCCTGACTAGCGGGGGTTATGAGCAGTTCTTC | CASSPTLTSGGYEQFF
. | TRBJ2-1 | . | TRBV19 | TGTGGGTCTCGGTCCCCTCTCTACAATGAGCAGTTCTTC | CGSRSPLYNEQFF
. | TRBJ2-1 | large | TRBV9 | TGTGCCAGCAGCGTATTCCCAGCAGCCAATGAGCAGTTCTTC | CASSVFPAANEQFF
. | TRBJ2-3 | medium-sized | TRBV7-3 | TGTGCCAGCAGCTTAACAGTTTTGACGGGGGGCCAAACAGATACGCAGTATTTT | CASSLTVLTGGQTDTQYF
. | TRBJ1-5 | medium-sized | TRBV6-6 | TGTGCCAGCAGTCACCCAGCCAACCTCCTCGGACAGCCCCAGCATTTT | CASSHPANLLGQPQHF
TRBD2 | TRBJ2-1 | medium-sized | TRBV12-5 | TGTGCTAGTGGCCTCCTACTAGCGGGGGCTCCGGAGCAGTTCTTC | CASGLLLAGAPEQFF
. | TRBJ2-1 | hyperexpanded | TRBV7-2 | TGTGCCAGCAGCTTAGCCCTAGGACAGTACTCCTACAATGAGCAGTTCTTC | CASSLALGQYSYNEQFF
TRBD1 | TRBJ2-1 | . | TRBV2 | TGTGCCAGCAGTGAATTGGGACAGGGTTATAATGAGCAGCTCTTC | CASSELGQGYNEQLF
. | TRBJ1-1 | medium-sized | TRBV12-3/TRBV12-4 | TGTGCCAGCAGTTTACCCCCCGAGGCGGCTTTCTTT | CASSLPPEAAFF
TRBD2 | TRBJ2-5 | medium-sized | TRBV4-2 | TGTGCCAGCAGCTCCCCGACTAGCGGGATCAATCAAGAGACCCAGTACTTC | CASSSPTSGINQETQYF
TRBD2 | TRBJ2-2 | large | TRBV12-3/TRBV12-4 | TGTGCCAGCAGTCCCGCCGGGACTAGCGGGGATTACGGGGAGCTGTTTTTT | CASSPAGTSGDYGELFF
. | TRBJ2-1 | medium-sized | TRBV9 | TGTGCCAGCCACCCTCCAGGCGTGAATGAGCAGTTCTTC | CASHPPGVNEQFF
. | TRBJ2-5 | large | TRBV2 | TGTGCCAGCCTGGGACTGGAAGAGACCCAGTACTTC | CASLGLEETQYF
. | TRBJ2-7 | large | TRBV9 | TGTGCCAGCAGCCCTTACGGGGTTTCCTACGAGCAGTACTTC | CASSPYGVSYEQYF
. | TRBJ2-5 | large | TRBV27 | TGTGCCAGCAGTTTCGGGGGCGGTGGAGAGACCCAGTACTTC | CASSFGGGGETQYF
TRBD1 | TRBJ2-6 | large | TRBV2 | TGTGCCAGCGGGGACAGGGTCTCTGGGGCCAACGTCCTGACTTTC | CASGDRVSGANVLTF
. | TRBJ1-2 | . | TRBV20-1 | TGCAGTGCTAGAGATAAGGGCACAGGGCTCCCGAACTATGGCTACACCTTC | CSARDKGTGLPNYGYTF
. | TRBJ2-7 | . | TRBV28 | TGTGCCAGCACTTCCCCGGCGGGTATTCACGAGCAGTACTTC | CASTSPAGIHEQYF
. | TRBJ2-2 | medium-sized | TRBV12-3/TRBV12-4 | TGTGCCAGCAGTCACCCCGGACGGAACACCGGGGAGCTGTTTTTT | CASSHPGRNTGELFF
TRBD1 | TRBJ2-7 | large | TRBV7-8 | TGTGCCAGCAGCTTAGAGTGGGACAGGGGGGAGAACTTC | CASSLEWDRGENF
TRBD1 | TRBJ2-7 | large | TRBV4-3 | TGCGCCAGCAGCCAACAGGGACAGGGCGCCTACGAGCAGTACTTC | CASSQQGQGAYEQYF
. | TRBJ2-5 | . | TRBV7-3 | TGTGCCAGCTCGGAGGGGGGCAACCTAGAGACCCAGTACTTC | CASSEGGNLETQYF
. | TRBJ2-5 | medium-sized | TRBV2 | TGTGCCAGCAGTGTACTAATACAAGAGACCCAGTACTTC | CASSVLIQETQYF
. | TRBJ2-5 | medium-sized | TRBV4-2 | TGTGCCAGCAGCCAAGATGAGACGCAGTGGACCCAGTACTTC | CASSQDETQWTQYF
. | TRBJ2-1 | large | TRBV7-3 | TGTGCCAGCAGCCCAGATGGGACTGGTGGCAATGAGCAGTTCTTC | CASSPDGTGGNEQFF
TRBD1 | TRBJ2-3 | medium-sized | TRBV9 | TGTGCCAGCAGCCCTACCAGGGGGCTAAATACGCAGTATTTT | CASSPTRGLNTQYF
. | TRBJ2-4 | large | TRBV5-8 | TGTGCCAGCAGCTCCGGACAGACTCTAGCCAAAAACATTCAGTACTTC | CASSSGQTLAKNIQYF
. | TRBJ1-2 | large | TRBV29-1 | TGCAGCGTTGACGGACCTATTGGATCCTATGGCTACACCTTC | CSVDGPIGSYGYTF
. | TRBJ1-6 | medium-sized | TRBV19 | TGTGCCAGTAGTATAGTCGCGGAGTCCTATAATTCACCCCTCCACTTT | CASSIVAESYNSPLHF
. | TRBJ1-2 | . | TRBV30 | TGTGCCTGGAGTGTACAGGGTATGGGCTATGGCTACACCTTC | CAWSVQGMGYGYTF
. | TRBJ2-1 | medium-sized | TRBV2 | TGTGCCAGCAGCCACACCAGCCATGAGCAGTTCTTC | CASSHTSHEQFF